This TCR beta chain was captured by sequencing in a study of shared clonotypes between healthy human individuals. Study as a whole: Each donor's CD8 memory used one plate, CD8 naive two, each CD4 subset three.

On this clone: Its antigen is not identified.

The CDR3 runs to 15 residues. Germline V gene sequence: CDR1 SGHRS, CDR2 YFSETQ. V was cut by 1 base and J by 5 bases, with 15 bases left in between. The repertoire was sequenced with immunoSEQ multiplex PCR; TCRdb's copy has only in-frame clones and lacks some. The sample contains about 770,000 clones, 72% of which appear only once. Study-wide points: Naive subsets typically showed greater estimated richness than memory subsets.

The clonotype was recovered from a woman younger than 45 in good health. Material: memory CD4+ T cells sorted from blood. The subset is: CD45RA-negative fraction. The genes are TRBV5-1 and TRBJ2-5, with D possibly being TRBD2 (6 bases). CDR3 nucleotides: TGCGCCAGCAGCTTGCGGGGCGGGGTGCGTGAGACCCAGTACTTC. It translates to CASSLRGGVRETQYF.